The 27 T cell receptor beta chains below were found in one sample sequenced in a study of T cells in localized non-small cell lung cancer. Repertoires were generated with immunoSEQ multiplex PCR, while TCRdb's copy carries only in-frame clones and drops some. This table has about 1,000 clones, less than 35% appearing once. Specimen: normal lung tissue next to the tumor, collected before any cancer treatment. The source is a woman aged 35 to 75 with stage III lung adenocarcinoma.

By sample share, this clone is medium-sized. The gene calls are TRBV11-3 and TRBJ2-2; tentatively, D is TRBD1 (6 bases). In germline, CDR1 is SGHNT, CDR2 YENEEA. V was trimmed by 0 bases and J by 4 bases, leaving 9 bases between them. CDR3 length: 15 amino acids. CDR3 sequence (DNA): TGTGCCAGCAGCTTAGAGACAGGAGGCACCGGGGAGCTGTTTTTT. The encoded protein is CASSLETGGTGELFF.

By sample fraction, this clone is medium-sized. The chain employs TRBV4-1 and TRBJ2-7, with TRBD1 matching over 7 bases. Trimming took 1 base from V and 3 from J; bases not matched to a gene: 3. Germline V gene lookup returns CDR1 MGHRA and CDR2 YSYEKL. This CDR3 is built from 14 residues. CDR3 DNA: TGCGCCAGCAGCCAAGGAACAGGGGACTACGAGCAGTACTTC. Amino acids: CASSQGTGDYEQYF.

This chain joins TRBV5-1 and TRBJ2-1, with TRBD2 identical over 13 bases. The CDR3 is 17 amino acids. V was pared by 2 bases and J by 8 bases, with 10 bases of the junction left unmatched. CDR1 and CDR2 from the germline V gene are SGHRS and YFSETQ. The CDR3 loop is CASSLTSGRALGHEQFF. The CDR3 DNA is TGCGCCAGCAGCTTAACTAGCGGGAGGGCCCTCGGCCATGAGCAGTTCTTC.

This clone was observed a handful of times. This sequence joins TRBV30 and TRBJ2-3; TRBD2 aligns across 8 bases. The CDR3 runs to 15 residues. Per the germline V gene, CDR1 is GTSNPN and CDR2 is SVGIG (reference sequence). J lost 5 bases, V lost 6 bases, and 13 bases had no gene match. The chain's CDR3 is CACGWGLAGRDTQYF. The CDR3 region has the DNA TGTGCCTGTGGTTGGGGATTAGCGGGGAGAGATACGCAGTATTTT. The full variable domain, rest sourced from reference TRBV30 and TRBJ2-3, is SQTIHQWPATLVQPVGSPLSLECTVEGTSNPNLYWYRQAAGRGLQLLFYSVGIGQISSEVPQNLSASRPQDRQFILSSKKLLLSDSGFYLCACGWGLAGRDTQYFGPGTRLTVL.

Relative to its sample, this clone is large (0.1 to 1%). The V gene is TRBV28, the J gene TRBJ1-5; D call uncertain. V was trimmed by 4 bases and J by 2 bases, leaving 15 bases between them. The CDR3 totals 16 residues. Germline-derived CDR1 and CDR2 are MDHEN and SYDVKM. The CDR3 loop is CASSSGVDGRNQPQHF. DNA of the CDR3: TGTGCCAGCAGTTCCGGGGTAGATGGACGCAATCAGCCCCAGCATTTT.

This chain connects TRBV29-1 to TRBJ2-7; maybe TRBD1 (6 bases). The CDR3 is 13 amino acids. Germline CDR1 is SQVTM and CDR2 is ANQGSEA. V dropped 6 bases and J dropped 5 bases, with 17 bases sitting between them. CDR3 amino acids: CSVGASSGDEQYF. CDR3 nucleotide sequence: TGCAGCGTGGGGGCATCCTCCGGCGACGAGCAGTACTTC.

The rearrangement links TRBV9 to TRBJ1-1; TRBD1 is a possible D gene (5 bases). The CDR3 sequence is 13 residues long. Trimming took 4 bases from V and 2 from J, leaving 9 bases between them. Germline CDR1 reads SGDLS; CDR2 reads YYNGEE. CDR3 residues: CASSPTDNTEAFF. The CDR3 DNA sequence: TGTGCCAGCAGCCCGACAGATAACACTGAAGCTTTCTTT.

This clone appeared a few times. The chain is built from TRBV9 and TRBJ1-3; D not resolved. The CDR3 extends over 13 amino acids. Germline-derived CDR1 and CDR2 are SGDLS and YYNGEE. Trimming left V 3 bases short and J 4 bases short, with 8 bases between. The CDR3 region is CASSAATGNTIYF. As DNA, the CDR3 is TGTGCCAGCAGCGCCGCCACAGGAAACACCATATATTTT.

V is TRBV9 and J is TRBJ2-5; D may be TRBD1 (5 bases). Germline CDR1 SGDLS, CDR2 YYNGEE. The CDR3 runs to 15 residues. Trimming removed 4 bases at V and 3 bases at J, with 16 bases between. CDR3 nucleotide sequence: TGTGCCAGCAGCCCCACCTGGGGCTTTAAAGAGACCCAGTACTTC. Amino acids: CASSPTWGFKETQYF.

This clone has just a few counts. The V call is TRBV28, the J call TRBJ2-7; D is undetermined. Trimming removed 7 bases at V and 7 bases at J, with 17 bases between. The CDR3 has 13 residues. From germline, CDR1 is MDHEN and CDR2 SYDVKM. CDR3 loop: CASMRRSYGEQYF. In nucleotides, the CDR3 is TGTGCCAGCATGCGACGGAGCTACGGGGAGCAGTACTTC.

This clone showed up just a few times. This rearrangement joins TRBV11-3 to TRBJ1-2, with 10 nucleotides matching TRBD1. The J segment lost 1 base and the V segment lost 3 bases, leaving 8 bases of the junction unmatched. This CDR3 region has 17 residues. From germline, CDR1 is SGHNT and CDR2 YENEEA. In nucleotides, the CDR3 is TGTGCCAGCAGCTTGCGACAGGGGGCAACCCTTAACTATGGCTACACCTTC. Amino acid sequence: CASSLRQGATLNYGYTF.

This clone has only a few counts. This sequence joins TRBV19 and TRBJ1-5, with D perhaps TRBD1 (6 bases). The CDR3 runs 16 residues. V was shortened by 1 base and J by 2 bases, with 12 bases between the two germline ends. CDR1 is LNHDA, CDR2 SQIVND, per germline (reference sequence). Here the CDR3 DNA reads TGTGCCAGTAGTATAGGAGGGGGTGCACGCAATCAGCCCCAGCATTTT. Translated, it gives CASSIGGGARNQPQHF.

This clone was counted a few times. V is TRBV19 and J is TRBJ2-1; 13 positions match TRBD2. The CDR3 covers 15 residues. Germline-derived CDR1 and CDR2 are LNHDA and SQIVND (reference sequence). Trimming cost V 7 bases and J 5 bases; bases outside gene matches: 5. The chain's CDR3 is CASIKGTSGDNEQFF. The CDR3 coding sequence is TGTGCCAGTATTAAGGGGACTAGCGGGGACAATGAGCAGTTCTTC.

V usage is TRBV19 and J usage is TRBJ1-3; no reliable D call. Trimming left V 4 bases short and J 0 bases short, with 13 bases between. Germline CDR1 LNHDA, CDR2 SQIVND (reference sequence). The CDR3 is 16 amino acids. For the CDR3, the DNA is TGTGCCAGTAGTACCAGTTATTCCGGCTCTGGAAACACCATATATTTT. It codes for CASSTSYSGSGNTIYF.

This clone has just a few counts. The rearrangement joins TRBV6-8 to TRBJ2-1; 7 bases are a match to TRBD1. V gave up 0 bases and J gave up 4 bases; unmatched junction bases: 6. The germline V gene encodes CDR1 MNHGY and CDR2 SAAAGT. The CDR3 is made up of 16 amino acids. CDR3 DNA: TGTGCCAGCAGTTACTCAGGGACAGCGTGGTACAATGAGCAGTTCTTC. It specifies CASSYSGTAWYNEQFF.

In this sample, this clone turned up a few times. In nucleotides, the CDR3 is TGTGCCAGCACCAACGAAGGACCCCGTGGTGAGCAGTTCTTC. Protein product: CASTNEGPRGEQFF. The chain combines TRBV6-8 with TRBJ2-1, with D unresolved. This CDR3 region has 14 residues. Germline loops: CDR1 MNHGY, CDR2 SAAAGT. Trimming left V 7 bases short and J 9 bases short, with 19 bases between.

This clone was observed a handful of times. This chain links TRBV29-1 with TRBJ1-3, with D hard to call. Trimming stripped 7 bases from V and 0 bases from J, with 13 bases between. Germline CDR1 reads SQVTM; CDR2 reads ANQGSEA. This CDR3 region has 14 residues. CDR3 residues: CSAAPRFSGNTIYF. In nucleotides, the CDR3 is TGCAGCGCTGCCCCAAGATTCTCTGGAAACACCATATATTTT.

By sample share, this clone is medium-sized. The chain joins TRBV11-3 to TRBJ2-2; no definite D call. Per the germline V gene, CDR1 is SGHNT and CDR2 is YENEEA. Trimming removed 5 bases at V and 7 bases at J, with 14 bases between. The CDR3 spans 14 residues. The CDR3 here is CASSPHRLVGELFF. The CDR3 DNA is TGTGCCAGCAGCCCTCACCGACTGGTCGGGGAGCTGTTTTTT.

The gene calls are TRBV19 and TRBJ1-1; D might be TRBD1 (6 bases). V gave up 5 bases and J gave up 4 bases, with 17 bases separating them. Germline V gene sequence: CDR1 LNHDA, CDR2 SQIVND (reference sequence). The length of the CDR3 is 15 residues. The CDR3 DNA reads TGTGCCAGTAGTGCTCCAGCACAGGGAACCACTGAAGCTTTCTTT. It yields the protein CASSAPAQGTTEAFF.

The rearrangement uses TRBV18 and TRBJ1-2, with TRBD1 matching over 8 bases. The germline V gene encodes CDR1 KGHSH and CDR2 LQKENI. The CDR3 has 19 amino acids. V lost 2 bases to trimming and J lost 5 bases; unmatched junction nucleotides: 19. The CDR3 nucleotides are TGTGCCAGCTCACCAAGTGTGGGACAGGAGGACGTCAACCCTTATGGCTACACCTTC. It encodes CASSPSVGQEDVNPYGYTF.

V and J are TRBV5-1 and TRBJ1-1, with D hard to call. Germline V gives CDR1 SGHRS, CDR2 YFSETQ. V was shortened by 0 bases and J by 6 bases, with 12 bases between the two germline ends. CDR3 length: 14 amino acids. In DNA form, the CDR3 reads TGCGCCAGCAGCTTGGAAGGAGGGCGGGCTGAAGCTTTCTTT. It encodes CASSLEGGRAEAFF.

CDR3 loop: CAWSPSGRITDTQYF. CDR3 DNA: TGTGCCTGGAGCCCGAGCGGGAGGATTACAGATACGCAGTATTTT. The chain recombines TRBV30 with TRBJ2-3, with 9 bases that match TRBD2. V lost 3 bases to trimming and J lost 3 bases; unmatched junction nucleotides: 7. The CDR3 totals 15 residues. CDR1 and CDR2 from the germline V gene are GTSNPN and SVGIG (reference sequence).

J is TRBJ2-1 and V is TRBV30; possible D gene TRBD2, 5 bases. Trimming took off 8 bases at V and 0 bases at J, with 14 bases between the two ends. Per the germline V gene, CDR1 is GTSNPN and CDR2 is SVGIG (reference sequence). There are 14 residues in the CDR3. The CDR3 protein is CARGPGRSYNEQFF. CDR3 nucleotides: TGTGCCCGCGGGCCCGGCCGCTCCTACAATGAGCAGTTCTTC. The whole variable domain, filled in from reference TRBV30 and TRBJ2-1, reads SQTIHQWPATLVQPVGSPLSLECTVEGTSNPNLYWYRQAAGRGLQLLFYSVGIGQISSEVPQNLSASRPQDRQFILSSKKLLLSDSGFYLCARGPGRSYNEQFFGPGTRLTVL.

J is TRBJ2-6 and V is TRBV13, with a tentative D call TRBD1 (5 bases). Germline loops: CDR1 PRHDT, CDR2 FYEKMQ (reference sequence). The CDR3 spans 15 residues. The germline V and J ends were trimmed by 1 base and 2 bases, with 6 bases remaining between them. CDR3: CASSLEGAGANVLTF. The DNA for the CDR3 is TGTGCCAGCAGCTTAGAAGGGGCTGGGGCCAACGTCCTGACTTTC.

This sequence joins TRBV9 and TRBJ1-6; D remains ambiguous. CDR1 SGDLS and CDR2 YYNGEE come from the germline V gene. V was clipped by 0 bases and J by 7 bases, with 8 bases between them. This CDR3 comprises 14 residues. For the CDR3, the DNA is TGTGCCAGCAGCGTAGACATGGGCAATTCACCCCTCCACTTT. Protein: CASSVDMGNSPLHF.

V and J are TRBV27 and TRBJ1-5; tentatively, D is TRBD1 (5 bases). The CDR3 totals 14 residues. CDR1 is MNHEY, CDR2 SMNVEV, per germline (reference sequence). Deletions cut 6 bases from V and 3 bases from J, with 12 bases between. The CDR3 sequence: CASRSDNLNQPQHF. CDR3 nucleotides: TGTGCCAGCAGATCGGACAATCTCAATCAGCCCCAGCATTTT.

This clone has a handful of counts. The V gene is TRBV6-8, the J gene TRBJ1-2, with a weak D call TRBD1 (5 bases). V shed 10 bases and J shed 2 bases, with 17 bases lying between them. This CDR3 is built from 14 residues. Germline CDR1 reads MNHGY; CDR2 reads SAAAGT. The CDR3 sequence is CAIRKTTDNYGYTF. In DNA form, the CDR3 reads TGTGCCATCAGGAAAACGACAGACAACTATGGCTACACCTTC.